The next 10 T cell receptor beta chains were all read from a single sample in a study of T cell repertoires in cytomegalovirus infection. For these TCRs, the target antigens are not known. Via MiXCR, TCRdb re-called the reads, giving one row per CDR3 protein. The sample records about a million distinct CDR3 sequences, roughly a third being singletons. The input for sequencing was cultured CD8+ T cells from PBMCs, taken from culture after CMV antigen stimulation. The receptors were sampled from a human donor in good health (CMV status not recorded). Some clones in this sample may be carry-over from other donors' samples.

Worth noting for this clonotype: This clone may be a read error of a much larger clone one base away. V usage is TRBV7-2 and J usage is TRBJ1-2; D possibly corresponds to TRBD1 (5 bases). CDR3 length: 16 residues. Germline CDR1 SGHTA, CDR2 FQGNSA. The CDR3 loop reads CVSSLLTGATYYGYTF. In DNA, the CDR3 is TGTGTCAGCAGCCTACTCACAGGAGCGACCTACTATGGCTACACCTTC. Supplemented by reference TRBV7-2 and TRBJ1-2, the full variable domain reads GAGVSQSPSNKVTEKGKDVELRCDPISGHTALYWYRQSLGQGLEFLIYFQGNSAPDKSGLPSDRFSAERTGGSVSTLTIQRTQQEDSAVYLCVSSLLTGATYYGYTFGSGTRLTVV.

V is TRBV6-6 and J is TRBJ1-1, with 7 nucleotides matching TRBD1. The J segment lost 4 bases and the V segment lost 6 bases, leaving 14 bases of the junction unmatched. This CDR3 is 16 amino acids long. The germline gives CDR1 MNHNY, CDR2 SVGAGI (reference sequence). CDR3 in amino acids: CASRPRDSFFSTEAFF. The CDR3 DNA follows: TGTGCCAGCAGGCCCCGGGACAGCTTTTTTAGCACTGAAGCTTTCTTT.

This clonotype was counted only a few times. As DNA, the CDR3 is TGTGCCAGCAGTTTCGGGACCCATCAGCCCCAGCATTTT. It translates to CASSFGTHQPQHF. V is TRBV12-3 or TRBV12-4 and J is TRBJ1-5, with a weak D call TRBD1 (5 bases). CDR3 length: 13 amino acids. V was pared by 3 bases and J by 5 bases, with 8 bases between.

The chain combines TRBV7-8 with TRBJ2-1; the D gene could be TRBD1 or TRBD2 (5 bases each). Trimming took 1 base from V and 2 from J, leaving 9 bases between them. The CDR3 runs 15 residues. Germline CDR1 SGHVS, CDR2 FQNEAQ. CDR3 bases: TGTGCCAGCAGCTTAGACGTGGGGGCCTACAATGAGCAGTTCTTC. Translation gives CASSLDVGAYNEQFF.

The J gene is TRBJ2-1, the V gene TRBV7-9; 9 nucleotides agree with TRBD1. The ends lost 8 bases at V and 5 bases at J; junction bases unmatched: 13. Germline values: CDR1 SEHNR, CDR2 FQNEAQ (reference sequence). This CDR3 contains 16 residues. The CDR3 region is CASGPRDRVEHNEQFF. The CDR3 DNA sequence: TGTGCCAGCGGTCCCCGGGACAGGGTGGAGCACAATGAGCAGTTCTTC.

This clonotype was counted only a few times. The chain employs TRBV6-2 or TRBV6-3 and TRBJ2-3, with 8 bases lining up with TRBD2. CDR1 is MNHEY, CDR2 SVGEGT, per germline. Trimming took 5 bases from V and 1 from J; bases not matched to a gene: 8. CDR3 length: 16 residues. The CDR3: CASSPLEAGGTDTQYF. The DNA of the CDR3 is TGTGCCAGCAGTCCCCTGGAAGCGGGGGGCACAGATACGCAGTATTTT.

A few counts support this clonotype. V and J are TRBV6-6 and TRBJ2-7, with D uncertain. The CDR3 runs 10 residues. Trimming left V 9 bases short and J 3 bases short, with 6 bases between. Germline loops: CDR1 MNHNY, CDR2 SVGAGI (reference sequence). The DNA of the CDR3 is TGTGCCAGTTTTTACTACGAGCAGTACTTC. It specifies CASFYYEQYF.

This chain connects TRBV6-2 or TRBV6-3 to TRBJ2-2, with 14 bases matching TRBD2. The CDR3 contains 18 residues. The J segment lost 3 bases and the V segment lost 5 bases, leaving 8 bases of the junction unmatched. The germline CDR1 and CDR2 sequences are MNHEY and SVGEGT. The CDR3 coding sequence is TGTGCCAGCAGTACAGGACTAGCGGGGGGATCGGACACCGGGGAGCTGTTTTTT. Protein product: CASSTGLAGGSDTGELFF.

This rearrangement joins TRBV20-1 to TRBJ1-1; D not certain. Germline V gene data show CDR1 as DFQATT and CDR2 as SNEGSKA (reference sequence). The CDR3 covers 13 residues. Deletions cut 4 bases from V and 1 base from J, with 10 bases between. Here the CDR3 reads CSAIPTENTEAFF. For the CDR3, the DNA is TGCAGTGCTATCCCGACCGAGAACACTGAAGCTTTCTTT.

This clonotype has at least ten counts. The chain couples TRBV6-1 to TRBJ1-2, with 7 bases identical to TRBD1. CDR1 is MNHNS, CDR2 SASEGT, per germline. Unmatched junction bases numbered 2, after V lost 6 bases and J lost 4 bases. CDR3 size: 12 residues. This chain's CDR3 is CASSRTGYGYTF. In nucleotides, the CDR3 is TGTGCCAGCAGCAGGACAGGCTATGGCTACACCTTC.